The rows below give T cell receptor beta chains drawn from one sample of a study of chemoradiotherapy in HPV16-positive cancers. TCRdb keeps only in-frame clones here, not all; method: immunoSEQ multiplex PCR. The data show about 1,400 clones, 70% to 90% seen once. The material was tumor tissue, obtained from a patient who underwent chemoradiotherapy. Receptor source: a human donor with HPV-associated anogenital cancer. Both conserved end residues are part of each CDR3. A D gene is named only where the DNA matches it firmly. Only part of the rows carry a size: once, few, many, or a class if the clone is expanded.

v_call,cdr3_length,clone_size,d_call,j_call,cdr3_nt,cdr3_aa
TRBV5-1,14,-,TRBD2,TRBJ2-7,TGCGCCAGCGGGGGACTAGCGGGGACCCGCGAGCAGTACTTC,CASGGLAGTREQYF
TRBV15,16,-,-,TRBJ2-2,TGTGCCACCAGCAGGCCAGGGACCCTAAACACCGGGGAGCTGTTTTTT,CATSRPGTLNTGELFF
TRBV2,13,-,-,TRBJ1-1,TGTGCCAGCACCGGGCAGGGGAACACTGAAGCTTTCTTT,CASTGQGNTEAFF
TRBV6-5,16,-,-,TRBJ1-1,TGTGCCAGCAGTTCCCGGGGGGGTGGTGTTAACACTGAAGCTTTCTTT,CASSSRGGGVNTEAFF
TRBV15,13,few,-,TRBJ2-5,TGTGCCACCAGCAGAGCAACGGGGGAGACCCAGTACTTC,CATSRATGETQYF
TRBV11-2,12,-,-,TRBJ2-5,TGTGCCAGCAGTCGGCTCCAAGAGACCCAGTACTTC,CASSRLQETQYF
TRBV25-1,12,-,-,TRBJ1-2,TGTGCCAGCAGTGAGAGGGAGGAAGGCTACACCTTC,CASSEREEGYTF
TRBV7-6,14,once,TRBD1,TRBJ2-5,TGTGCCAGCAGCTCCCGTACAGGGGGGGAGACCCAGTACTTC,CASSSRTGGETQYF
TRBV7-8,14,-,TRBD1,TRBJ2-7,TGTGCCAGCAGCTTCGGGACAGAGAACTACGAGCAGTACTTC,CASSFGTENYEQYF
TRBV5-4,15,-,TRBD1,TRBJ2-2,TGTGCCAGCAGCCGGACAGGGTGGAGCACCGGGGAGCTGTTTTTT,CASSRTGWSTGELFF
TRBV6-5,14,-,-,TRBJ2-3,TGTGCCAGCAGTTACGAGGGTTGGACAGATACGCAGTATTTT,CASSYEGWTDTQYF
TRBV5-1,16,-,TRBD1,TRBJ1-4,TGCGCCAGCAGCTTCTTCGGACAGGGGTTGGATGAAAAACTGTTTTTT,CASSFFGQGLDEKLFF
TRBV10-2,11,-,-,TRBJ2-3,TGCGCCAGCAGTGTCGGGAATACGCAGTATTTT,CASSVGNTQYF
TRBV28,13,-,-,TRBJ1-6,TGTGCCAGCAGTCCTGCGGGGTTTTCACCCCTCCACTTT,CASSPAGFSPLHF
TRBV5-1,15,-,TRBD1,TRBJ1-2,TGCGCCAGCAGCCTACGGACAGGAACAGACTATGGCTACACCTTC,CASSLRTGTDYGYTF
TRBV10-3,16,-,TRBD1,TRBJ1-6,TGTGCCATCAGTGAGAACAGGGGTGGGAGGATGTCACCCCTCCACTTT,CAISENRGGRMSPLHF
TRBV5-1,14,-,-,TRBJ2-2,TGCGCCAGCAGCCCCCTTAGTAGTCCCGGGGAGCTGTTTTTT,CASSPLSSPGELFF
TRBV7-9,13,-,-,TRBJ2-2,TGTGCCAGCAGCTTAGGGTCCGCCGGGGAGCTGTTTTTT,CASSLGSAGELFF
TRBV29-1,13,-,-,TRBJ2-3,TGCAGCGTCGACGACAGATACACAGATACGCAGTATTTT,CSVDDRYTDTQYF
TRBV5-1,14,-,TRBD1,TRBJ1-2,TGCGCCAGCAGCTTGGGAGACAGGGGCTATGGCTACACCTTC,CASSLGDRGYGYTF
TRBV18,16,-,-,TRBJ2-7,TGTGCCAGCTCACCAACTACGGGAGTCCTCCCCTACGAGCAGTACTTC,CASSPTTGVLPYEQYF
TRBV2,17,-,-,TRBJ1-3,TGTGCCAGCAGGGGAGGTAGGAAGACGAGCTCTGGAAACACCATATATTTT,CASRGGRKTSSGNTIYF
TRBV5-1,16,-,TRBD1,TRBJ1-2,TGCGCCAGCAGCCGGGATACAGGGGTGAGGTCGGGAGGCTACACCTTC,CASSRDTGVRSGGYTF
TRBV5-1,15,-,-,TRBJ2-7,TGCGCCAGCAGCCCCTGGACGGAGGCCGGCTACGAGCAGTACTTC,CASSPWTEAGYEQYF
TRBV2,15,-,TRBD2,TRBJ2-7,TGTGCCAGCAGGGGGACTAGCGGGACAACCTACGAGCAGTACTTC,CASRGTSGTTYEQYF
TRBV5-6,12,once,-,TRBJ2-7,TGTGCCAGCACCCGGGGAGTCTACGAGCAGTACTTC,CASTRGVYEQYF
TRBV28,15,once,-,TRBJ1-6,TGTGCCAGCAGTTTAGGAGGGTTAGTTAATTCACCCCTCCACTTT,CASSLGGLVNSPLHF
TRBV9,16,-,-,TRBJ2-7,TGTGCCAGCAGCGTATATACAGCGGTGAGCTCCTACGAGCAGTACTTC,CASSVYTAVSSYEQYF
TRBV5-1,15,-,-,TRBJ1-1,TGCGCCAGCAGCTTGGCCGGTGCAAGCCCCACTGAAGCTTTCTTT,CASSLAGASPTEAFF
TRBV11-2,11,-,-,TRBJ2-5,TGTGCCAGCAGCTTAGGAGAGACCCAGTACTTC,CASSLGETQYF
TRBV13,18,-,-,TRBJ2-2,TGTGCCAGCAGCTTAGGCCGGGGGACCCAAGGAAGTTTGAGGGAGCTGTTTTTT,CASSLGRGTQGSLRELFF
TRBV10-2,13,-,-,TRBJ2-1,TGCGCCAGCAGTGTACCGACAGGTCGTGAGCAGTTCTTC,CASSVPTGREQFF
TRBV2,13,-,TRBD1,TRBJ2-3,TGTGCCAGCAGTGCTGACAGGGGGGATACGCAGTATTTT,CASSADRGDTQYF
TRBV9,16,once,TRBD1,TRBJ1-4,TGTGCCAGCAGCCCGGGACAGGGGTCAACTAATGAAAAACTGTTTTTT,CASSPGQGSTNEKLFF
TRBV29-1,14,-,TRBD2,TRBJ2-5,TGCAGCTTTCAGGAGGGACTAGCGGAAGAGACCCAGTACTTC,CSFQEGLAEETQYF
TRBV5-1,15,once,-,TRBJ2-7,TGCGCCAGCAGCTTGGCCACGGGCGGAAACTACGAGCAGTACTTC,CASSLATGGNYEQYF
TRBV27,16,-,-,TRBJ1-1,TGTGCCAGCAGTCCGTCGACAACAACTATAACTTTTGAAGCTTTCTTT,CASSPSTTTITFEAFF
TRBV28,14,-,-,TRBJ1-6,TGTGCCAGCAGTCCGGGACATTATAATTCACCCCTCCACTTT,CASSPGHYNSPLHF
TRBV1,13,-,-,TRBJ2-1,TGCACCAGCAGGCTAGCGGGATACAATGAGCAGTTCTTC,CTSRLAGYNEQFF
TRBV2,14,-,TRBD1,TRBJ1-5,TGTGCCAGCAGCGCGGGACAGGGGGGGCGGCCCCAGCATTTT,CASSAGQGGRPQHF
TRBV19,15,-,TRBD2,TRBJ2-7,TGTGCCAGTAGCCGGGGACTAGCGGGGATGAACGAGCAGTACTTC,CASSRGLAGMNEQYF
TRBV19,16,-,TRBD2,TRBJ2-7,TGTGCCAGTAGTCAATCCGTGGCTAGCGGGAGCGAGAAGCAGTACTTC,CASSQSVASGSEKQYF
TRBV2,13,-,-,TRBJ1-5,TGTGCCAGCAGTGAAATGGGAGGTCAGCCCCAGCATTTT,CASSEMGGQPQHF
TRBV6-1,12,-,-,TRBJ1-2,TGTGCCGCCGCGAGGGCGAGCTATGGCTACACCTTC,CAAARASYGYTF
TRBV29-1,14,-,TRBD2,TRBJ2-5,TGCAGCGCTCTGACTAGCGGGAGTTTCGAGACCCAGTACTTC,CSALTSGSFETQYF
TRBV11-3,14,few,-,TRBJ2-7,TGTGCCAGCAGCTTTACAGGACAACACTACGAGCAGTACTTC,CASSFTGQHYEQYF
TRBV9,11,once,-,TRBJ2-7,TGTGCCAGCAGCGACCTCTACGAGCAGTACTTC,CASSDLYEQYF
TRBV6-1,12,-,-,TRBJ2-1,TGTGCCAGCAGTGAAAAACGGGGTGAGCAGTTCTTC,CASSEKRGEQFF
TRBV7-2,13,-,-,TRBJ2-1,TGTGCCAGCAGCTCAATAGGCGCCCCCAAGCAGTTCTTC,CASSSIGAPKQFF
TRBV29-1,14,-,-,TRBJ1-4,TGCAGCGTTGGGTCAGCAACTACTAGTGAAAAACTGTTTTTT,CSVGSATTSEKLFF
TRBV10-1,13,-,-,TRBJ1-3,TGCGCCAGCGGGGAGTCCTCTGGAAACACCATATATTTT,CASGESSGNTIYF
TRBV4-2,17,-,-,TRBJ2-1,TGTGCCAGCAGCCAAGAAGAGGGGGGGGGCGGTTACAATGAGCAGTTCTTC,CASSQEEGGGGYNEQFF
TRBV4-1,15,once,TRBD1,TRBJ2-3,TGCGCCAGCAGCCTTAAGGGACAGGGCACAGATACGCAGTATTTT,CASSLKGQGTDTQYF